Following are 12 T cell receptor beta chains from one sample sequenced in a study of blood T cell repertoires in COVID-19. Method: immunoSEQ multiplex PCR; TCRdb's copy keeps in-frame clones and lacks some. In the table there are 65,000 to 90,000 clones, approximately 80% of which are singletons. Sequenced sample: peripheral blood. The receptors originated from an elderly man with active or convalescent COVID-19.

The CDR3 sequence: CASSLGRGENTF. CDR3 bases: TGTGCCAGCAGCCTCGGAAGGGGCGAGAACACCTTC. The rearrangement uses TRBV7-2 and TRBJ1-2; D is possibly TRBD1 (5 bases). Trimming cost V 5 bases and J 12 bases, with 16 bases left between them. CDR1 is SGHTA and CDR2 is FQGNSA in the germline V gene. CDR3 size: 12 residues. Filled out from reference TRBV7-2 and TRBJ1-2, the complete variable domain reads GAGVSQSPSNKVTEKGKDVELRCDPISGHTALYWYRQSLGQGLEFLIYFQGNSAPDKSGLPSDRFSAERTGGSVSTLTIQRTQQEDSAVYLCASSLGRGENTFGSGTRLTVV.

This chain uses TRBV6-5 with TRBJ2-5; D is undetermined. V lost 5 bases and J lost 7, with 8 bases in between. Germline V lookup: CDR1 MNHEY, CDR2 SVGAGI. The CDR3 runs 11 residues. In DNA, the CDR3 is TGTGCCAGCAGTCAGCTAGGGACCCAGTACTTC. Translation gives CASSQLGTQYF.

This chain connects TRBV7-2 to TRBJ2-1, with 9 nucleotides matching TRBD2. The J segment lost 11 bases and the V segment lost 7 bases, leaving 9 bases of the junction unmatched. CDR3 length: 13 amino acids. Germline V gene data show CDR1 as SGHTA and CDR2 as FQGNSA. CDR3 amino acids: CASNQVSGSQQFF. CDR3 bases: TGTGCCAGCAACCAAGTTAGCGGGAGCCAGCAGTTCTTC.

The chain uses TRBV4-1 and TRBJ1-4, with 8 bases that match TRBD1. This CDR3 spans 14 amino acids. V lost 4 bases and J lost 7; bases outside the gene matches: 5. Germline V gives CDR1 MGHRA, CDR2 YSYEKL. The CDR3 spells CASSLKDRAEKLFF. The CDR3 DNA reads TGCGCCAGCAGCCTTAAGGACAGGGCTGAAAAACTGTTTTTT.

The rearrangement uses TRBV5-1 and TRBJ2-2; 14 bases match TRBD2. J was trimmed by 7 bases and V by 4 bases; bases with no gene match: 3. CDR1 and CDR2 (germline): SGHRS, YFSETQ. This CDR3 is built from 15 residues. CDR3 protein: CASSQGLAGGGELFF. In DNA, the CDR3 is TGCGCCAGCAGCCAAGGACTAGCGGGAGGCGGGGAGCTGTTTTTT.

This clone has only one observation. The chain couples TRBV7-6 to TRBJ1-4, with 11 nucleotides matching TRBD1. The CDR3 has 15 amino acids. Losses at the gene ends were 1 base for V and 7 bases for J; bases not matched to a gene: 2. Germline values: CDR1 SGHVS, CDR2 FNYEAQ. This chain's CDR3 is CASSLGGTGGEKLFF. DNA for the CDR3: TGTGCCAGCAGCTTAGGGGGGACAGGGGGTGAAAAACTGTTTTTT.

The gene calls are TRBV9 and TRBJ1-3; perhaps TRBD1 as D (6 bases). The CDR3 has 16 residues. From germline, CDR1 is SGDLS and CDR2 YYNGEE. The ends were cut back, 3 bases at V and 0 bases at J, with 13 bases in the middle. CDR3 DNA: TGTGCCAGCAGCGCCGGGACACCGAGCTCTGGAAACACCATATATTTT. It encodes CASSAGTPSSGNTIYF.

The chain links TRBV3-1 (or the pseudogene TRBV3-2) to TRBJ2-1; D is unclear. CDR3 length: 14 residues. V was trimmed by 2 bases and J by 7 bases, leaving 12 bases between them. CDR1 is LGHDT and CDR2 is YNNKEL in the germline V gene (reference sequence). The CDR3 DNA reads TGTGCCAGCAGCCAATACCCCAGGCTAAATGAGCAGTTCTTC. Translation gives CASSQYPRLNEQFF.

This sequence joins TRBV10-2 and TRBJ1-4, with 12 bases that match TRBD1. After removal of 8 bases from V and 8 bases from J, the junction contained 9 bases not matched to a gene. Germline assignment: CDR1 WSHSY and CDR2 SAAADI. The CDR3 runs 15 residues. The CDR3 DNA sequence: TGCGCCAGCCGGGACAGGGGGCGAATCGTCGAAAAACTGTTTTTT. Translation: CASRDRGRIVEKLFF.

The chain carries TRBV18 and TRBJ2-1; D gene uncertain. V lost 5 bases to trimming and J lost 0 bases, with 8 bases between them. CDR3 size: 14 residues. Germline CDR1 reads KGHSH; CDR2 reads LQKENI. The CDR3 nucleotides read TGTGCCAGCTCAAGGTTAGCCTCCTACAATGAGCAGTTCTTC. Translation gives CASSRLASYNEQFF. The full variable domain, with the rest looked up from reference TRBV18 and TRBJ2-1, is NAGVMQNPRHLVRRRGQEARLRCSPMKGHSHVYWYRQLPEEGLKFMVYLQKENIIDESGMPKERFSAEFPKEGPSILRIQQVVRGDSAAYFCASSRLASYNEQFFGPGTRLTVL.

V and J are TRBV28 and TRBJ1-5, with TRBD1 as a possible D gene (5 bases). Germline CDR1 and CDR2: MDHEN and SYDVKM. The CDR3 has 13 residues. V lost 9 bases to trimming and J lost 7 bases, with 16 bases between them. The CDR3 loop reads CASHAGVNQPQHF. The CDR3 DNA reads as TGTGCCAGTCACGCGGGGGTCAACCAGCCCCAGCATTTT.

The V call is TRBV18, the J call TRBJ1-2; 7 bases align to TRBD1. V lost 0 bases, J lost 1 base, and 2 bases stayed unmatched. The CDR3 is 15 residues long. Germline assignment: CDR1 KGHSH and CDR2 LQKENI. The CDR3 reads CASSPPTGFNYGYTF. Here the CDR3 DNA reads TGTGCCAGCTCACCACCGACAGGGTTTAACTATGGCTACACCTTC.